These 15 T cell receptor beta chains originate from one sample sequenced in a study of cytomegalovirus exposure and HLA in healthy donors. The PCR employed 60 Vbeta primers together with 13 Jbeta primers. The table came from immunoSEQ multiplex PCR; TCRdb's copy has only in-frame clones and leaves some out. The sample lists some 110,000 clones; approximately 80% were seen once. The sample taken for sequencing was PBMCs. The origin of the receptors is a man aged 25 to 45 in good health and CMV-seropositive.

This chain uses TRBV19 with TRBJ1-4; 8 bases fit TRBD1. Germline V lookup: CDR1 LNHDA, CDR2 SQIVND (reference sequence). The junction had 19 bases not matched to a gene; V was cut back by 5 bases and J by 8 bases. The CDR3 runs 18 residues. CDR3 sequence reads: CASSPRGTGGRFGEKLFF. As DNA, the CDR3 is TGTGCCAGTAGTCCCCGGGGGACAGGCGGTCGATTCGGCGAAAAACTGTTTTTT.

The CDR3 coding sequence is TGTGCCAGCAGCTTGGGAGGGATGAACACTGAAGCTTTCTTT. Residues: CASSLGGMNTEAFF. The chain uses TRBV5-6 and TRBJ1-1; D unresolved. Germline V lookup: CDR1 SGHDT, CDR2 YYEEEE. The germline V and J ends were trimmed by 0 bases and 0 bases, with 6 bases remaining between them. This CDR3 has 14 residues.

This chain joins TRBV9 and TRBJ1-1, with 7 positions matching TRBD1. Germline V gives CDR1 SGDLS, CDR2 YYNGEE. The CDR3 covers 15 residues. J gave up 5 bases and V 4 bases, and 11 bases lay outside the gene matches. The CDR3 nucleotides are TGTGCCAGCAGCCCCTGGGACAGCGGGCGAACTGAAGCTTTCTTT. Its protein product is CASSPWDSGRTEAFF.

The chain employs TRBV2 and TRBJ2-7; 9 bases match TRBD1. This CDR3 contains 13 residues. Germline V gene lookup returns CDR1 SNHLY and CDR2 FYNNEI. Trimming at V came to 7 bases and at J to 3 bases, leaving 4 bases not matched to a gene. CDR3 amino acids: CASKGTGIYEQYF. The CDR3 DNA reads TGTGCCAGCAAGGGGACAGGGATCTACGAGCAGTACTTC.

V gene TRBV15 combines with J gene TRBJ2-1, with 8 bases lining up with TRBD1. V shed 3 bases and J 5 bases; nucleotides not matched to a gene: 6. Germline CDR1 and CDR2: LNHNV and YYDKDF (reference sequence). This CDR3 has 15 residues. The CDR3 DNA follows: TGTGCCACCAGCAGGGATGACAGGGGCAACAATGAGCAGTTCTTC. Translating gives CATSRDDRGNNEQFF.

V is TRBV5-4 and J is TRBJ2-7; TRBD2 matches at 7 bases. Germline V gene sequence: CDR1 SGHNT, CDR2 YYREEE (reference sequence). V lost 6 bases and J lost 4; bases outside the gene matches: 13. CDR3 length: 15 amino acids. CDR3 loop: CASTPGPRGWYEQYF. The CDR3 DNA reads TGTGCCAGCACCCCAGGACCGCGGGGGTGGTACGAGCAGTACTTC.

This clone was counted between two and nine times. V usage is TRBV28 and J usage is TRBJ2-3, with D possibly matching TRBD2 (5 bases). CDR3 length: 21 residues. Trimming cost V 5 bases and J 0 bases, with 30 bases left between them. The germline gives CDR1 MDHEN, CDR2 SYDVKM. The CDR3 DNA reads TGTGCCAGCAGTATATCCACTAGAGCGGATCCGCTTATCACTAGCACAGATACGCAGTATTTT. Translation gives CASSISTRADPLITSTDTQYF.

This chain links TRBV4-1 with TRBJ1-5, with TRBD1 identical over 8 bases. The CDR3 is 18 residues long. Germline V gene data show CDR1 as MGHRA and CDR2 as YSYEKL. V trimming: 1 base; J trimming: 1 base; junction bases outside the gene matches: 9. The CDR3 here is CASSQVAQGADSNQPQHF. The CDR3 region has the DNA TGCGCCAGCAGCCAAGTGGCGCAGGGGGCTGACAGCAATCAGCCCCAGCATTTT.

This chain uses TRBV9 with TRBJ2-1; 9 bases are a match to TRBD1. V lost 3 bases and J lost 4; bases outside the gene matches: 8. There are 16 residues in the CDR3. From germline, CDR1 is SGDLS and CDR2 YYNGEE. In nucleotides, the CDR3 is TGTGCCAGCAGCGCCACAGGGGGCGGGGGATACAATGAGCAGTTCTTC. This sequence encodes CASSATGGGGYNEQFF.

This clone has more than one count but fewer than ten. The chain has TRBV4-2 and TRBJ2-1, with 9 bases lining up with TRBD2. V shed 0 bases and J 9 bases; nucleotides not matched to a gene: 12. Germline assignment: CDR1 LGHNA and CDR2 YNFKEQ. The CDR3 is made up of 17 amino acids. CDR3 region: CASSQDPWAREGPEQFF. The CDR3 DNA sequence: TGTGCCAGCAGCCAAGATCCCTGGGCGCGGGAGGGGCCTGAGCAGTTCTTC.

This clone appeared once. The chain has TRBV27 and TRBJ1-5; 7 positions match TRBD1. Germline CDR1 MNHEY, CDR2 SMNVEV (reference sequence). Trimming removed 4 bases from V and 3 bases from J; junction bases left unmatched: 9. CDR3 size: 16 residues. The CDR3 DNA reads as TGTGCCAGCAGTTCCGGACAGGTCCTTCCCAATCAGCCCCAGCATTTT. Translated: CASSSGQVLPNQPQHF.

This chain joins TRBV11-3 and TRBJ2-7, with D uncertain. The V gene lost 4 bases and the J gene lost 5 bases, with 15 bases spanning the gap. CDR1 and CDR2 from the germline V gene are SGHNT and YENEEA. CDR3 length equals 14 residues. The CDR3 DNA is TGTGCCAGCAGCTCCCCCGGTCTCCGGGACGAGCAGTACTTC. Translation gives CASSSPGLRDEQYF.

The J gene is TRBJ2-2, the V gene TRBV5-4, with 7 bases that match TRBD1. The CDR3 contains 16 residues. Trimming took 4 bases from V and 0 from J; bases not matched to a gene: 6. CDR1 is SGHNT, CDR2 YYREEE, per germline (reference sequence). This chain's CDR3 is CASSRQGPSNTGELFF. Written as DNA, the CDR3 is TGTGCCAGCAGCAGACAGGGCCCTTCGAACACCGGGGAGCTGTTTTTT.

The genes are TRBV7-2 and TRBJ1-1, with a possible D match to TRBD1 (5 bases). V was clipped by 1 base and J by 1 base, with 13 bases between them. Germline values: CDR1 SGHTA, CDR2 FQGNSA. This CDR3 spans 16 amino acids. The CDR3 bases are TGTGCCAGCAGCTTAGTCCAGGGCATAGGGAACACTGAAGCTTTCTTT. Its translation is CASSLVQGIGNTEAFF. Based on the CDR3 plus reference TRBV7-2 and TRBJ1-1, the full variable domain is GAGVSQSPSNKVTEKGKDVELRCDPISGHTALYWYRQSLGQGLEFLIYFQGNSAPDKSGLPSDRFSAERTGGSVSTLTIQRTQQEDSAVYLCASSLVQGIGNTEAFFGQGTRLTVV.

The chain couples TRBV6-1 to TRBJ1-1, with D possibly TRBD1 on 5 matching bases. V lost 1 base and J 2 bases, leaving 8 bases between the germline ends. Germline CDR1 reads MNHNS; CDR2 reads SASEGT. CDR3 length equals 14 residues. In nucleotides, the CDR3 is TGTGCCAGCAGTGAAGGCTGGGGCAACACTGAAGCTTTCTTT. Encoded protein: CASSEGWGNTEAFF.